This TCR beta chain was retrieved from a study of PD-L1 blockade in urothelial cancer. Turning to the study itself: Starting in about 2014, patients were given atezolizumab (1,200 mg intravenously every 3 weeks). Blood analysis took place 3 weeks (second dose) and 6 weeks after treatment start. Reported median T cell count for blood samples was approximately 140,000.

Time point defined: pretreatment peripheral blood. Patient sample counts ranged from 1 to 8, pretreatment and on-treatment. TCRdb's table, derived via immunoSEQ multiplex PCR, lists solely in-frame clones and lacks some. This table has over 100,000 clones, less than 85% appearing once. This TCR was sampled from a man aged 50-60 years with urothelial cancer. Sequenced here: PBMCs, sampled around atezolizumab (anti-PD-L1) treatment.

The CDR3 sequence: CASSPRAGGEQFF. In DNA, the CDR3 is TGTGCCAGCTCACCCAGAGCGGGAGGTGAGCAGTTCTTC. The chain combines TRBV18 with TRBJ2-1; TRBD2 matches at 9 bases. V dropped 3 bases and J dropped 9; count of bases not matched to a gene: 3. CDR3 length equals 13 residues. Germline V lookup: CDR1 KGHSH, CDR2 LQKENI.